This TCR beta chain was documented in a study of blood T cells in healthy people across ages. Using a J-beta primer mix together with a sample-barcoded 5' primer, a second PCR was run for roughly 6 to 12 cycles. TCRdb fed the 5' RACE reads into MiXCR, producing one record per CDR3 protein. The sample consists of about 1.1 million distinct CDR3 sequences, 30% to 40% of them appearing once. The CDR3 runs 16 residues. Trimming pared 0 bases from V and 0 bases from J, leaving 11 bases between. Per the germline V gene, CDR1 is SGHRS and CDR2 is YFSETQ. Notes on this clonotype: Its antigen is still unknown.

Aged about 6 to 90, donors were systemically healthy Caucasians from Russia. Findings of the study overall: TCR beta diversity was tightly associated with the proportion of naive T cells. Long-lived donors exceeded aged donors in naive CD4+ cells and diversity.

The chain uses TRBV5-1 and TRBJ2-3; no clear D. This clonotype originated in a man aged 18 to 30 in good health. Material: blood. CDR3 nucleotides: TGCGCCAGCAGCTTGGATCAGGAGTTTAGCACAGATACGCAGTATTTT. This gives the protein CASSLDQEFSTDTQYF.